Listed below are T cell receptor beta chains from one sample, sequenced in a study of CD8+CD57+ T cells in acquired aplastic anemia. One entry per CDR3 protein results from TCRdb running MiXCR on the reads. The sample shows 200,000 or so distinct CDR3 sequences, roughly 60% of them seen only once. Sequences were obtained from sorted CD4+, CD8+, or CD8+CD57+ T cells (not recorded which) from PBMCs. The receptors stem from a human donor with aplastic anemia. Each CDR3 is given with its conserved first and last residue. A D gene is named only where the DNA matches it firmly. Size is omitted from some rows. Given values are once, few, many or a class for expanded clones.

cdr3_aa | cdr3_nt | clone_size | j_call | d_call | v_call
CASHRVGLDDEQFF | TGTGCCAGCCATAGGGTGGGGCTGGACGATGAGCAGTTCTTC | - | TRBJ2-1 | - | TRBV7-9
CSALLPIGTGDHTF | TGCAGTGCACTTCTGCCCATCGGGACAGGGGACCACACCTTC | many | TRBJ1-2 | TRBD1 | TRBV20-1
CASTIIGGAVVGGYTF | TGTGCCAGCACCATTATCGGAGGGGCAGTTGTTGGTGGCTACACCTTC | - | TRBJ1-2 | - | TRBV12-3/TRBV12-4
CASSTTTGKGTDTQYF | TGTGCCAGCAGTACCACGACAGGGAAGGGCACAGATACGCAGTATTTT | - | TRBJ2-3 | TRBD1 | TRBV25-1
CASRALSNIQYF | TGTGCCAGCAGAGCGTTGTCTAACATTCAGTACTTC | - | TRBJ2-4 | - | TRBV2
CAIRQGSYNEQFF | TGTGCCATACGACAGGGCTCCTACAATGAGCAGTTCTTC | many | TRBJ2-1 | TRBD1 | TRBV2
CASSFQGAGTDQPQHF | TGTGCCAGCAGCTTTCAGGGGGCAGGGACAGATCAGCCCCAGCATTTT | - | TRBJ1-5 | TRBD1 | TRBV5-6
CASSGQATVSSYNEQFF | TGTGCCAGCAGCGGCCAGGCTACGGTGAGCTCCTACAATGAGCAGTTCTTC | - | TRBJ2-1 | - | TRBV7-8
CASSRRTSGSREQYF | TGTGCCAGCAGTCGCAGGACTAGCGGGAGTCGAGAGCAGTACTTC | - | TRBJ2-7 | TRBD2 | TRBV27
CASSPPGGPYEQYF | TGTGCCAGCAGCCCTCCGGGGGGGCCCTACGAGCAGTACTTC | once | TRBJ2-7 | TRBD2 | TRBV7-9
CASSPQTDHYGYTF | TGTGCCAGCAGCCCTCAGACGGATCACTATGGCTACACCTTC | - | TRBJ1-2 | - | TRBV9
CASSGQRGFSYEQYF | TGTGCCAGCAGCGGGCAGCGGGGTTTCTCCTACGAGCAGTACTTC | - | TRBJ2-7 | TRBD2 | TRBV7-8
CASSQGLAGANTGELFF | TGCGCCAGCAGCCAGGGACTAGCGGGGGCGAACACCGGGGAGCTGTTTTTT | - | TRBJ2-2 | TRBD2 | TRBV4-1
CSVWQGRNEQFF | TGCAGCGTTTGGCAGGGCAGGAATGAGCAGTTCTTC | - | TRBJ2-1 | - | TRBV29-1
CASSLAAGTPVTQYF | TGTGCCAGCAGCTTAGCAGCGGGGACCCCAGTGACCCAGTACTTC | - | TRBJ2-5 | TRBD2 | TRBV7-8
CASRDDAYEQYF | TGTGCCAGCAGGGATGACGCCTACGAGCAGTACTTC | - | TRBJ2-7 | - | TRBV10-3
CASSILPGPDRNEQFF | TGTGCCAGTAGTATCCTTCCGGGGCCGGATCGAAATGAGCAGTTCTTC | - | TRBJ2-1 | - | TRBV19
CASSITGTDFYGYTF | TGTGCCAGCAGCATAACCGGGACGGACTTCTATGGCTACACCTTC | once | TRBJ1-2 | - | TRBV7-3
CARDPGLAGGPGNEQYF | TGTGCCAGAGATCCGGGACTAGCGGGAGGGCCGGGGAACGAGCAGTACTTC | - | TRBJ2-7 | TRBD2 | TRBV2
CASGKPRTGGDEQYF | TGTGCCAGCGGCAAGCCTCGGACAGGGGGCGACGAGCAGTACTTC | - | TRBJ2-7 | TRBD1 | TRBV2
CASSQRSKEQYF | TGTGCCAGCAGCCAAAGATCTAAGGAGCAGTACTTC | - | TRBJ2-7 | - | TRBV5-5
CASSFTGGLTDTQYF | TGTGCCAGCAGTTTTACAGGGGGGCTCACAGATACGCAGTATTTT | many | TRBJ2-3 | TRBD1 | TRBV12-3/TRBV12-4